Following are 8 T cell receptor beta chains from one sample sequenced in a study of control samples from healthy donors and cancer patients. TCRdb's table, derived via immunoSEQ multiplex PCR, lists solely in-frame clones and lacks some. The sample contains around 78,000 clones, about 93% of which appear only once. Input material: blood. These receptor sequences come from a young woman in good health.

The rearrangement links TRBV4-2 to TRBJ2-1, with TRBD2 identical over 7 bases. V lost 7 bases to trimming and J lost 7 bases; unmatched junction nucleotides: 13. CDR1 is LGHNA and CDR2 is YNFKEQ in the germline V gene. There are 15 residues in the CDR3. The DNA for the CDR3 is TGTGCCAGCAAGAGGTCCAGCGGGATGTCAAATGAGCAGTTCTTC. It codes for CASKRSSGMSNEQFF.

The chain is built from TRBV6-1 and TRBJ2-2, with D unresolved. CDR1 is MNHNS and CDR2 is SASEGT in the germline V gene. Trimming shortened V by 2 bases and J by 5 bases, and 6 bases separated the two germline ends. The CDR3 loop spans 13 amino acids. The CDR3 DNA reads TGTGCCAGCAGTGAACCCTTGACCGGGGAGCTGTTTTTT. It is translated as CASSEPLTGELFF.

The chain carries TRBV19 and TRBJ2-1, with 12 positions matching TRBD2. The germline gives CDR1 LNHDA, CDR2 SQIVND (reference sequence). This CDR3 has 14 residues. Unmatched junction bases numbered 6, after V lost 9 bases and J lost 6 bases. The CDR3 nucleotides read TGTGCCAGCAGACTAGCGGGGGCGGGCAATGAGCAGTTCTTC. This gives the protein CASRLAGAGNEQFF.

The rearrangement uses TRBV15 and TRBJ1-4; 7 bases align to TRBD1. This CDR3 comprises 15 residues. J was trimmed by 3 bases and V by 3 bases; bases with no gene match: 4. In germline, CDR1 is LNHNV, CDR2 YYDKDF (reference sequence). The CDR3 reads CATSRIQGPNEKLFF. For the CDR3, the DNA is TGTGCCACCAGCAGGATACAGGGGCCTAATGAAAAACTGTTTTTT.

This chain joins TRBV3-1 (or the pseudogene TRBV3-2) and TRBJ2-7; no definite D call. The germline V gene has CDR1 LGHDT and CDR2 YNNKEL (reference sequence). This CDR3 is 16 amino acids long. V lost 0 bases and J lost 3, with 15 bases in between. The CDR3, as DNA: TGTGCCAGCAGCCAAGAAACGGGTATCCTCCGCTACGAGCAGTACTTC. It yields the protein CASSQETGILRYEQYF.

V usage is TRBV19 and J usage is TRBJ1-5; tentatively, D is TRBD1 (6 bases). The CDR3 extends over 15 amino acids. V lost 5 bases and J lost 6, with 17 bases in between. Germline CDR1 and CDR2: LNHDA and SQIVND (reference sequence). The CDR3 reads CASSVQQGGGQPQHF. CDR3 nucleotides: TGTGCCAGTAGTGTCCAACAGGGAGGGGGTCAGCCCCAGCATTTT.

This chain joins TRBV24-1 and TRBJ2-1, with TRBD1 as a possible D gene (6 bases). Germline V gives CDR1 KGHDR, CDR2 SFDVKD. Deletions cut 4 bases from V and 10 bases from J, with 13 bases between. CDR3 length: 13 amino acids. The CDR3, as DNA: TGTGCCACCAGTGAGTCCAGGGGAAAAGAGCAGTTCTTC. This encodes CATSESRGKEQFF.

The V gene is TRBV5-4, the J gene TRBJ1-1; D might be TRBD1 (6 bases). The CDR3 length is 13 residues. The germline gives CDR1 SGHNT, CDR2 YYREEE (reference sequence). V lost 5 bases to trimming and J lost 5 bases, with 13 bases between them. In nucleotides, the CDR3 is TGTGCCAGCAGTATACAGGGACGAACTGAAGCTTTCTTT. It translates to CASSIQGRTEAFF.